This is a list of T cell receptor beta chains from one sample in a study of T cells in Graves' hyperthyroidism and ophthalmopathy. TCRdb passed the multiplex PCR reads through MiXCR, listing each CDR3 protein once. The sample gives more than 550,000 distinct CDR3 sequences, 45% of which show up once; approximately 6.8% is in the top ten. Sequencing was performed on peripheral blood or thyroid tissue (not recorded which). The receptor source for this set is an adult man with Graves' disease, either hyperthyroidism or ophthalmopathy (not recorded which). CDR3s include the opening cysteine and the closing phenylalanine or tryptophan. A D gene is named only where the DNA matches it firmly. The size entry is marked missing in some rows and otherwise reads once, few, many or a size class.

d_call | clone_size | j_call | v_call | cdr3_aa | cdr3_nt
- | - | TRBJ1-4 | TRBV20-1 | CSARDLPRGLATNEKLFF | TGCAGTGCTAGAGATCTCCCGCGGGGGCTAGCAACTAATGAAAAACTGTTTTTT
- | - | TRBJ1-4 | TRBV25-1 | CASSLRRTASTNEKLFF | TGTGCCAGCAGCTTGCGTAGGACAGCTTCAACTAATGAAAAACTGTTTTTT
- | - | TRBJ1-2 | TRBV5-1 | CASSAPGITNYGYTF | TGCGCCAGCAGTGCCCCAGGGATCACTAACTATGGCTACACCTTC
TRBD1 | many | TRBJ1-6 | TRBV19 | CASSILGTAADRPLHF | TGTGCCAGTAGTATCTTGGGGACAGCAGCCGATAGACCCCTCCACTTT
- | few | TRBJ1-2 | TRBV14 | CASSQEGNGNYGYTF | TGTGCCAGCAGCCAAGAAGGGAACGGGAACTATGGCTACACCTTC
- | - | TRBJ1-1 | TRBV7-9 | CASGPAGAGGTEAFF | TGTGCCAGCGGCCCGGCAGGGGCAGGTGGCACTGAAGCTTTCTTT
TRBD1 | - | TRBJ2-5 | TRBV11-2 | CASRPRDRGRETQYF | TGTGCCAGCAGACCGCGGGACAGGGGACGGGAGACCCAGTACTTC
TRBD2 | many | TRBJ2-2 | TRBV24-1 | CATSDPRSSGTINTGELFF | TGTGCCACCAGTGATCCTCGTAGTAGCGGGACGATTAACACCGGGGAGCTGTTTTTT
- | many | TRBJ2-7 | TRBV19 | CASREAGPGTYEQYF | TGTGCCAGCCGAGAGGCAGGCCCCGGGACCTACGAGCAGTACTTC
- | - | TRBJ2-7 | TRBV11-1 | CASSLAKGASYEQYF | TGTGCCAGCAGCTTAGCCAAAGGGGCGTCCTACGAGCAGTACTTC
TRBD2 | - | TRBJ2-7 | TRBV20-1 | CSARDPGGRNHEQYF | TGCAGTGCTAGAGATCCAGGCGGGAGGAACCACGAGCAGTACTTC
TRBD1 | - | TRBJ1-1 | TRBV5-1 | CTSSNKDRGSTEAFF | TGCACCAGCAGCAACAAGGACAGGGGTTCCACTGAAGCTTTCTTT
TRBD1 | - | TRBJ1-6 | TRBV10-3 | CAISASDRGSPLHF | TGTGCCATCAGTGCTAGTGACAGGGGGTCACCCCTCCACTTT
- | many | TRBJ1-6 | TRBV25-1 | CASTPQGNSPLHF | TGTGCCAGCACTCCGCAGGGGAATTCACCCCTCCACTTT
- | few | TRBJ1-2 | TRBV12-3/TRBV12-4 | CASSLGQSYAF | TGTGCCAGCAGTTTAGGACAATCCTACGCCTTC
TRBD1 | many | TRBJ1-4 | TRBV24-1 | CATSDAATGGGEKLFF | TGTGCCACCAGTGATGCAGCTACAGGGGGAGGTGAAAAACTGTTTTTT
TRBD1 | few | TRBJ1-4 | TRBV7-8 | CASSPLYQGAHEKLFF | TGTGCCAGCAGCCCACTATATCAGGGGGCGCATGAAAAACTGTTTTTT
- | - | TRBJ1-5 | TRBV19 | CASNNQPQHF | TGTGCCAGTAACAATCAGCCCCAGCATTTT
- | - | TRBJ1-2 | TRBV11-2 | CASSMEEANYGYTF | TGTGCCAGTAGTATGGAGGAAGCTAACTATGGCTACACCTTC
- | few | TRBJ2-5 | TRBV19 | CASSTTGLQETQYF | TGTGCCAGTAGTACAACGGGGCTCCAAGAGACCCAGTACTTC
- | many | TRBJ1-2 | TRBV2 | CASRADYGYTF | TGTGCCAGCAGGGCTGACTATGGCTACACCTTC
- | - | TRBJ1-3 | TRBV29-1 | CSVEGRHNGYTIYF | TGCAGCGTTGAAGGCCGGCATAATGGCTACACCATATATTTT
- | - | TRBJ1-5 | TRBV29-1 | CSVVDSSNQPQHF | TGCAGCGTCGTCGACAGCAGCAATCAGCCCCAGCATTTT
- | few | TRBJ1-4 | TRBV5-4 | CASSLDWRDEKLFF | TGTGCCAGCAGCTTGGATTGGAGAGATGAAAAACTGTTTTTT
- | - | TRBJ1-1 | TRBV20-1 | CSAKGRENTEAFF | TGCAGTGCTAAGGGACGGGAGAACACTGAAGCTTTCTTT
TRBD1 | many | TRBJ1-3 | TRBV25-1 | CASSGGQGRSGNTIYF | TGTGCCAGCAGTGGGGGACAGGGGCGCTCTGGAAACACCATATATTTT
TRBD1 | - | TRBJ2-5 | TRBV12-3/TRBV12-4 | CASSTGTGGLETQYF | TGTGCCAGCAGCACGGGGACAGGGGGATTAGAGACCCAGTACTTC
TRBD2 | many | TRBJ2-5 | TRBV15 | CATSLRTSGGYQETQYF | TGTGCCACCAGCTTACGGACTAGCGGGGGGTACCAAGAGACCCAGTACTTC
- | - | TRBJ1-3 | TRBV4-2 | CASSQDESSGNTIYF | TGTGCCAGCAGCCAAGATGAAAGCTCTGGAAACACCATATATTTT
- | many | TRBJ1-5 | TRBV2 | CASSERGNQPQHF | TGTGCCAGCAGTGAAAGGGGGAATCAGCCCCAGCATTTT
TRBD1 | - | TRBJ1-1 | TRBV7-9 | CASSLDRGLDTEAFF | TGTGCCAGCAGCTTAGACAGGGGGCTCGACACTGAAGCTTTCTTT
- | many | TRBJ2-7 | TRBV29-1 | CSVRTTRGYEQYF | TGCAGCGTCCGGACGACTAGAGGTTACGAGCAGTACTTC
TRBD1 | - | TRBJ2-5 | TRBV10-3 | CATSDSGQASKETQYF | TGTGCCACCAGTGATTCCGGACAGGCCTCGAAAGAGACCCAGTACTTC
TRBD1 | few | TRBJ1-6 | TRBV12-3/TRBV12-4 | CASTYGQGASPLHF | TGTGCCAGCACCTACGGACAGGGGGCTTCACCCCTCCACTTT
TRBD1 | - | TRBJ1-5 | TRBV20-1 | CSARDHGTGGSQPQHF | TGCAGTGCTAGAGACCACGGGACAGGCGGTTCACAGCCCCAGCATTTT
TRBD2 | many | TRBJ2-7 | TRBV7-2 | CASSLRLAGAYEQYF | TGCGCCAGCAGCTTGAGGCTAGCGGGAGCCTACGAGCAGTACTTC
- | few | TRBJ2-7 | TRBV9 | CASSVVGLLEGEQYF | TGTGCCAGCAGCGTAGTGGGCCTCCTCGAGGGCGAGCAGTACTTC
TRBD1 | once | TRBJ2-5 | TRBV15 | CATDRKETQYF | TGTGCCACGGACAGGAAAGAGACCCAGTACTTC
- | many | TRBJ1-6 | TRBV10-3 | CAISPGYNSPLHF | TGTGCCATCAGTCCAGGGTATAATTCACCCCTCCACTTT
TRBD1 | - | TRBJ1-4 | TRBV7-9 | CASSDRDSNEKLFF | TGTGCCAGCAGCGACCGGGACAGTAATGAAAAACTGTTTTTT
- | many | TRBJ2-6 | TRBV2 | CASSPALSGANVLTF | TGTGCCAGCAGCCCCGCCCTCTCTGGGGCCAACGTCCTGACTTTC
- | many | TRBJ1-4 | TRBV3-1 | CASSQVNEKLFF | TGTGCCAGCAGCCAAGTGAATGAAAAACTGTTTTTT